The rows below give T cell receptor beta chains drawn from one sample of a study of blood T cell repertoires in COVID-19. Profiling relied on immunoSEQ multiplex PCR, and the TCRdb table lists in-frame clones only, not all of them. The sample consists of 300,000 to 500,000 clones, around 87% of them appearing once. Material for sequencing was PBMCs or T cells enriched from blood (not recorded which). Every receptor here comes from a woman aged 25 to 45 with acute COVID-19. Each CDR3 is given without its conserved first and last residue. Each record gives: CDR3 protein, J gene, V gene, clone size. A clone size is listed for some rows: how often the clone was seen (once, few, many), or a class if it is expanded.

ASSRYRKNTEAF,TRBJ1-1,TRBV18,NA
ASNPGTGPSGNTIY,TRBJ1-3,TRBV7-9,NA
ASSKDREDTQY,TRBJ2-3,TRBV11-2,NA
ASRVEDEQF,TRBJ2-1,TRBV7-8,NA
ASSSSQGRVEAF,TRBJ1-1,TRBV5-1,NA
ASSYPLNRGSNQPQH,TRBJ1-5,TRBV6-2/TRBV6-3,once
ASSQLGQGGNEQF,TRBJ2-1,TRBV3-1/TRBV3-2,NA
AWSAGRDNEQF,TRBJ2-1,TRBV30,NA
ASSYSTAGKGTQY,TRBJ2-5,TRBV6-2/TRBV6-3,NA
AISPSGGYSNQPQH,TRBJ1-5,TRBV19,NA
ASSASPYNEQF,TRBJ2-1,TRBV2,NA
ASSGSTATNEKLF,TRBJ1-4,TRBV7-9,NA
ASSPSGSAYEAF,TRBJ1-1,TRBV10-1,NA
ASSPDGLSSYEQY,TRBJ2-7,TRBV9,NA
ASSLGSGQGQSPLH,TRBJ1-6,TRBV5-6,few
ASSYFDRDHGNTIY,TRBJ1-3,TRBV6-2/TRBV6-3,NA
ASSQDGEGTPLNEQF,TRBJ2-1,TRBV4-2,NA
ATSDRTGGSDTQY,TRBJ2-3,TRBV24-1,NA
ASSQPGQGTSEQY,TRBJ2-7,TRBV4-3,NA
SASAQGTISNTEAF,TRBJ1-1,TRBV20-1,NA
ASSPRRVSPLH,TRBJ1-6,TRBV5-6,NA
ATSDSGINQPQH,TRBJ1-5,TRBV24-1,NA
ATSDPRVAGSTDTQY,TRBJ2-3,TRBV24-1,NA
ATSDTGQLETQY,TRBJ2-5,TRBV24-1,NA
ASSYPTGNTEAF,TRBJ1-1,TRBV7-6,NA
SVARHVEGDTQY,TRBJ2-3,TRBV29-1,NA
ASRKRSGGGTDTQY,TRBJ2-3,TRBV7-2,NA
ASSLVASGTGTNEQY,TRBJ2-7,TRBV7-2,NA
ASSSQAGTGLNEQF,TRBJ2-1,TRBV7-2,NA
ASNDMARSRQPQH,TRBJ1-5,TRBV6-6,few
ASSLVIRETSNYGYT,TRBJ1-2,TRBV11-3,once
ASNFYEQY,TRBJ2-7,TRBV6-5,NA
AISDASGGSYNEQF,TRBJ2-1,TRBV10-3,NA
ASSPWGERDTQY,TRBJ2-3,TRBV7-3,NA
ASSPPTGALRGQPQH,TRBJ1-5,TRBV4-1,NA